This entry lists 2 T cell receptor beta chains sequenced from one sample in a study of T cells after posttransplantation cyclophosphamide. The naive gate required viable CD3+CD4+ or CD3+CD8+ cells with CCR7+CD45RA+CD45RO-CD95-CD27+CD28+ phenotype. Only in-frame clones appear in the TCRdb table, and some are missing; sequencing was by immunoSEQ multiplex PCR. The sample has 20,000 to 25,000 clones; roughly 97% are singletons. Sequencing was done on a sample of naive CD4+ T cells sorted from PBMCs. These receptors all come from a man aged 45 to 65 in good health, CMV-negative, and a related stem cell transplant donor.

The chain combines TRBV7-3 with TRBJ2-1; 14 bases fit TRBD2. V lost 1 base and J lost 9; bases outside the gene matches: 2. The CDR3 length is 15 residues. The germline V gene encodes CDR1 SGHTA and CDR2 FQGTGA. The CDR3 DNA is TGTGCCAGCAGCTTAATGACTAGCGGGAGGGGTGAGCAGTTCTTC. This codes for CASSLMTSGRGEQFF.

V is TRBV27 and J is TRBJ2-3; maybe TRBD2 (5 bases). The CDR3 sequence is 14 residues long. Trimming pared 4 bases from V and 5 bases from J, leaving 13 bases between. Germline assignment: CDR1 MNHEY and CDR2 SMNVEV (reference sequence). For the CDR3, the DNA is TGTGCCAGCAGTTCTGTACGGACTTTAGATACGCAGTATTTT. Translating it yields CASSSVRTLDTQYF.